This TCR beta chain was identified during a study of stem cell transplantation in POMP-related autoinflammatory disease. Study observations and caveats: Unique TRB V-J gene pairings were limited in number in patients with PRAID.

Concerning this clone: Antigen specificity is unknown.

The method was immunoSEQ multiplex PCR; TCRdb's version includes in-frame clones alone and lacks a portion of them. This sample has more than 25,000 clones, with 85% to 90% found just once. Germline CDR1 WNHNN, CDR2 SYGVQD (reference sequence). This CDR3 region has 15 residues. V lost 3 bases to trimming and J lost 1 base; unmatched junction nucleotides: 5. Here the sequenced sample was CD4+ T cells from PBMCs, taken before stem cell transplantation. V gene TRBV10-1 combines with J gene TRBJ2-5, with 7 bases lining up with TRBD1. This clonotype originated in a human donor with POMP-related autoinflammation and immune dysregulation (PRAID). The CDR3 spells CASSETGVSQETQYF. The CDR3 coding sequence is TGCGCCAGCAGTGAAACAGGGGTTTCCCAAGAGACCCAGTACTTC.